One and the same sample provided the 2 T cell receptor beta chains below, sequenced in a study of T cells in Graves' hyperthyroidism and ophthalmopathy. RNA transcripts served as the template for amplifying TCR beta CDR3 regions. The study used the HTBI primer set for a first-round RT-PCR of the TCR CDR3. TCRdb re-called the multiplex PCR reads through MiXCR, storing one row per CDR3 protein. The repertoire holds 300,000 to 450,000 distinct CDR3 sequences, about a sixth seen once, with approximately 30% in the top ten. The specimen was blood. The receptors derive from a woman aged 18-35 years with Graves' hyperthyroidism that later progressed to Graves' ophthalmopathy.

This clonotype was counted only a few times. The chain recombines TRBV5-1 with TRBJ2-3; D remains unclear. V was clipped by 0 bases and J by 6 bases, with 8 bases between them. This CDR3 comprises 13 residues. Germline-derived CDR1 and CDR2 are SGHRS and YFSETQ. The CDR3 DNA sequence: TGCGCCAGCAGCTTGGGGTCTGGGGATACGCAGTATTTT. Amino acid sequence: CASSLGSGDTQYF.

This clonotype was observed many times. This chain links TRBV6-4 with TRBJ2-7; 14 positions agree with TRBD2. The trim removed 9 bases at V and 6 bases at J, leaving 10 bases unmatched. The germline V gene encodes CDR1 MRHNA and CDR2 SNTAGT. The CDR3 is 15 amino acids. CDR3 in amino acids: CARGTSGSRGSEQYF. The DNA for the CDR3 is TGTGCCAGAGGGACTAGCGGGAGTAGGGGATCCGAGCAGTACTTC.